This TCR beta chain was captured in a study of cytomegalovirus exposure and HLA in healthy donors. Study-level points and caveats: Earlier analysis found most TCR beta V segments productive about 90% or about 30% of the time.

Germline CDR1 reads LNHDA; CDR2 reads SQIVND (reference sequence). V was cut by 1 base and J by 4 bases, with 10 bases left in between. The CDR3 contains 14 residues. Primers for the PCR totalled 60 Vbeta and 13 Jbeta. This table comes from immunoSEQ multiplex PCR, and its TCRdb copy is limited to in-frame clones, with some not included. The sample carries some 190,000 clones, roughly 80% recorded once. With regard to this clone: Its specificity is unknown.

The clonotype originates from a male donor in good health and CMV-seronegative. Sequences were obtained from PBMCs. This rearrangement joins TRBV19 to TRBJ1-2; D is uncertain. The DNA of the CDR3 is TGTGCCAGTAGTATAGTGTCTGTCGGCTATGGCTACACCTTC. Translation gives CASSIVSVGYGYTF.